This paragraph covers one T cell receptor beta chain sequence. Its antigen is unknown. Indicated time point: week 5, during vaccination. Each dose delivered 300 ug of mutant IDH1 20-mer peptide subcutaneously with imiquimod. The data were taken from a study of a mutant IDH1 vaccine in newly diagnosed glioma. Looking at the study overall: Radiotherapy alone preceded vaccination by 4-6 weeks; alternatively, vaccination started with temozolomide cycles.

Sequencing used immunoSEQ multiplex PCR; TCRdb keeps in-frame clones, though not all of them. The table lists tens of thousands of clones, about four fifths of them singletons. The CDR3 runs to 13 residues. V was trimmed by 5 bases and J by 8 bases, leaving 12 bases between them. Germline-derived CDR1 and CDR2 are SEHNR and FQNEAQ (reference sequence). V gene TRBV7-9 combines with J gene TRBJ1-4; D is unresolved. The specimen was PBMCs, collected from a glioma patient whose treatment included an IDH1 peptide vaccine. The TCR sequence derives from a man younger than 45 with glioma. The CDR3 here is CASSPTPGEKLFF. For the CDR3, the DNA is TGTGCCAGCAGCCCAACCCCCGGGGAAAAACTGTTTTTT.